One and the same sample provided the 12 T cell receptor beta chains below, sequenced in a study of T cell responses to AZD1222 COVID-19 vaccine. Assay used: immunoSEQ multiplex PCR; TCRdb lists only in-frame clones, some missing. The table records 95,000 to 100,000 clones, around 83% of them present only once. Sequencing was performed on peripheral blood, taken on day 0 of AZD1222 vaccination. The receptors here all came from an adult in good health.

The rearrangement joins TRBV19 to TRBJ1-2; 8 nucleotides line up with TRBD1. The CDR3 is made up of 14 amino acids. The V and J ends lost 6 bases and 4 bases, in that order; junction bases with no gene match: 7. Germline assignment: CDR1 LNHDA and CDR2 SQIVND (reference sequence). CDR3 sequence reads: CASSQQGGPYGYTF. The CDR3 nucleotides are TGTGCCAGTAGCCAACAGGGGGGGCCCTATGGCTACACCTTC.

The genes are TRBV15 and TRBJ2-1, with TRBD2 identical over 7 bases. Trimming at V came to 2 bases and at J to 8 bases, leaving 6 bases not matched to a gene. This CDR3 has 14 residues. Germline assignment: CDR1 LNHNV and CDR2 YYDKDF (reference sequence). The CDR3 region is CATSRRLALDEQFF. The CDR3 DNA is TGTGCCACCAGCAGAAGACTAGCTCTCGATGAGCAGTTCTTC. The full variable domain, rest sourced from reference TRBV15 and TRBJ2-1, is DAMVIQNPRYQVTQFGKPVTLSCSQTLNHNVMYWYQQKSSQAPKLLFHYYDKDFNNEADTPDNFQSRRPNTSFCFLDIRSPGLGDTAMYLCATSRRLALDEQFFGPGTRLTVL.

This clone was seen a single time. V and J are TRBV13 and TRBJ2-1; a weak D match, TRBD2 (6 bases). CDR1 and CDR2 (germline): PRHDT, FYEKMQ (reference sequence). This CDR3 contains 15 residues. The V end lost 5 bases, the J end lost 0 bases, and 11 bases lay between the germline ends. CDR3 residues: CASSHSGTSYNEQFF. CDR3 nucleotide sequence: TGTGCCAGCAGCCATAGCGGAACCTCCTACAATGAGCAGTTCTTC.

This chain uses TRBV5-1 with TRBJ1-1, with D uncertain. The CDR3 extends over 14 amino acids. The germline gives CDR1 SGHRS, CDR2 YFSETQ. Trimming removed 0 bases at V and 9 bases at J, with 15 bases between. Written as DNA, the CDR3 is TGCGCCAGCAGCTTGGCAGAGTCGGCGACAAAAGCTTTCTTT. This codes for CASSLAESATKAFF.

The CDR3 here is CASSLDLDSYNEQFF. The CDR3 DNA reads as TGTGCCAGCAGCTTAGACCTGGACAGCTACAATGAGCAGTTCTTC. The rearrangement links TRBV7-2 to TRBJ2-1, with D possibly TRBD1 on 6 matching bases. From germline, CDR1 is SGHTA and CDR2 FQGNSA. Trimming cost V 1 base and J 3 bases, with 10 bases left between them. This CDR3 contains 15 residues.

The chain couples TRBV28 to TRBJ1-2; 7 nucleotides agree with TRBD1. There are 14 residues in the CDR3. The germline V gene has CDR1 MDHEN and CDR2 SYDVKM. The ends lost 4 bases at V and 8 bases at J; junction bases unmatched: 10. In nucleotides, the CDR3 is TGTGCCAGCAGTTCGGGCTCAGGGGGACGGGGCTACACCTTC. Translation gives CASSSGSGGRGYTF.

The rearrangement joins TRBV7-3 to TRBJ1-2; D is uncertain. V was clipped by 0 bases and J by 3 bases, with 5 bases between them. The length of the CDR3 is 13 residues. Germline CDR1 reads SGHTA; CDR2 reads FQGTGA. The CDR3: CASSLTPDYGYTF. CDR3 nucleotides: TGTGCCAGCAGCTTAACGCCGGACTATGGCTACACCTTC.

The chain combines TRBV11-2 with TRBJ2-7, with 11 bases matching TRBD1. The V segment lost 4 bases and the J segment 0 bases; nucleotides outside the gene matches: 14. In germline, CDR1 is SGHAT, CDR2 FQNNGV. The CDR3 is made up of 19 amino acids. CDR3: CASSSRTGGRVGSSYEQYF. CDR3 coding DNA: TGTGCCAGCAGCTCTCGGACAGGGGGCAGAGTCGGGAGCTCCTACGAGCAGTACTTC.

The gene calls are TRBV30 and TRBJ2-5; TRBD2 matches at 11 bases. Germline CDR1 is GTSNPN and CDR2 is SVGIG (reference sequence). The CDR3 spans 16 residues. V was clipped by 5 bases and J by 3 bases; unmatched bases: 11. CDR3 DNA sequence: TGTGCCTGGGGGCTGACTAGCGGGATTTTTGAAGAGACCCAGTACTTC. Protein product: CAWGLTSGIFEETQYF.

The J gene is TRBJ1-4, the V gene TRBV6-5; 10 bases agree with TRBD1. Trimming cost V 6 bases and J 8 bases; bases outside gene matches: 9. Germline assignment: CDR1 MNHEY and CDR2 SVGAGI. The CDR3 is made up of 15 amino acids. The chain's CDR3 is CASRTDRGHKEKLFF. Written as DNA, the CDR3 is TGTGCCAGCAGAACCGACAGGGGGCATAAAGAAAAACTGTTTTTT.

CDR3 in DNA: TGTGCCAGCGCCCCGAGTCTGTGGGGGGCGAATCAGCCCCAGCATTTT. Encoded protein: CASAPSLWGANQPQHF. V is TRBV3-1 (or the pseudogene TRBV3-2) and J is TRBJ1-5; maybe TRBD1 (6 bases). The CDR3 runs to 16 residues. The germline V and J ends were trimmed by 8 bases and 4 bases, with 21 bases remaining between them. Germline CDR1 LGHDT, CDR2 YNNKEL (reference sequence).

This chain uses TRBV28 with TRBJ2-7; 9 bases match TRBD1. After removal of 2 bases from V and 4 bases from J, the junction contained 3 bases not matched to a gene. This CDR3 is 14 amino acids long. Germline lookup yields CDR1 MDHEN and CDR2 SYDVKM. CDR3 DNA sequence: TGTGCCAGCAGTTTAGACAGGGGGATTTACGAGCAGTACTTC. Residues: CASSLDRGIYEQYF.